Presented here are 13 T cell receptor beta chains from one specimen sequenced in a study of blood T cell repertoires in COVID-19. Assay: immunoSEQ multiplex PCR; the TCRdb copy retains only in-frame clones and omits some. Of 13,000 to 15,000 clones listed, 80% to 90% are singletons. Sequencing input: peripheral blood. The receptors shown here come from a human donor in a cohort sampled during active COVID-19.

The J gene is TRBJ2-7, the V gene TRBV28; TRBD1 is a possible D gene (5 bases). Germline assignment: CDR1 MDHEN and CDR2 SYDVKM. The CDR3 has 15 residues. The V gene lost 6 bases and the J gene lost 0 bases, with 15 bases spanning the gap. The CDR3 DNA sequence: TGTGCCAGCAGCTCTGGGGCAGATATCTCCTACGAGCAGTACTTC. This encodes CASSSGADISYEQYF.

This chain links TRBV6-6 with TRBJ1-1; D gene uncertain. This CDR3 is built from 14 residues. V was clipped by 6 bases and J by 2 bases, with 13 bases between them. CDR1 is MNHNY, CDR2 SVGAGI, per germline (reference sequence). The CDR3 DNA sequence: TGTGCCAGCAGCGAAAAACAATCCAACACTGAAGCTTTCTTT. It codes for CASSEKQSNTEAFF.

Only a few counts were recorded for this clone. The V call is TRBV4-1, the J call TRBJ1-3, with D tentatively TRBD1 (5 bases). From germline, CDR1 is MGHRA and CDR2 YSYEKL. Trimming took off 4 bases at V and 5 bases at J, with 12 bases between the two ends. The CDR3 runs to 14 residues. The CDR3 protein is CASSLGASRNTIYF. DNA for the CDR3: TGCGCCAGCAGCCTAGGGGCAAGTAGAAACACCATATATTTT.

The genes are TRBV5-1 and TRBJ1-1; the match to TRBD1 covers 9 bases. CDR3 length: 12 residues. Germline V gives CDR1 SGHRS, CDR2 YFSETQ. The junction had 3 bases not matched to a gene; V was cut back by 4 bases and J by 8 bases. CDR3 DNA: TGCGCCAGCAGCCCTGGGACAGGGGAAGCTTTCTTT. As protein: CASSPGTGEAFF.

The V gene is TRBV7-2, the J gene TRBJ2-7, with D hard to call. CDR3 size: 13 residues. Trimming cost V 5 bases and J 4 bases, with 12 bases left between them. Per the germline V gene, CDR1 is SGHTA and CDR2 is FQGNSA. Written as DNA, the CDR3 is TGTGCCAGCAGCGCATTCACAGCTTACGAGCAGTACTTC. Translating gives CASSAFTAYEQYF.

The chain links TRBV6-5 to TRBJ1-4; 9 bases are a match to TRBD1. V dropped 6 bases and J dropped 7; count of bases not matched to a gene: 6. Germline CDR1 MNHEY, CDR2 SVGAGI. The CDR3 runs 14 residues. The CDR3 DNA reads TGTGCCAGCAGGACGACAGGGGGAGCTGAAAAACTGTTTTTT. This encodes CASRTTGGAEKLFF.

Only a few counts were recorded for this clone. The V and J genes are TRBV19 and TRBJ1-1, with 7 bases identical to TRBD1. The length of the CDR3 is 13 residues. Germline CDR1 LNHDA, CDR2 SQIVND (reference sequence). V shed 6 bases and J 4 bases; nucleotides not matched to a gene: 5. This CDR3 is CASRNRGSTEAFF. The CDR3 DNA reads as TGTGCCAGTAGGAACAGGGGCAGCACTGAAGCTTTCTTT.

The chain employs TRBV15 and TRBJ1-4, with 12 bases identical to TRBD1. The V segment lost 1 base and the J segment 8 bases; nucleotides outside the gene matches: 2. Germline V lookup: CDR1 LNHNV, CDR2 YYDKDF (reference sequence). The CDR3 is 15 residues long. CDR3 amino acids: CATSRAGTGGEKLFF. The CDR3 DNA sequence: TGTGCCACCAGCAGAGCGGGGACAGGGGGCGAAAAACTGTTTTTT.

CDR3: CAAHRGGAWAGELFF. CDR3 sequence (DNA): TGTGCCGCCCACCGAGGTGGGGCCTGGGCCGGGGAGCTGTTTTTT. The chain links TRBV28 to TRBJ2-2, with D perhaps TRBD1 (5 bases). The CDR3 consists of 15 residues. The V end was cut by 11 bases, the J end by 6 bases, with 22 bases between. CDR1 is MDHEN, CDR2 SYDVKM, per germline.

V is TRBV11-1 and J is TRBJ2-7; D is ambiguous. This CDR3 contains 12 residues. CDR1 is SGHAT and CDR2 is FQDESV in the germline V gene (reference sequence). V was shortened by 5 bases and J by 6 bases, with 11 bases between the two germline ends. For the CDR3, the DNA is TGTGCCAGCAGCCGCGGCCCGGGCGAGCAGTACTTC. Translating gives CASSRGPGEQYF.

The V call is TRBV11-1, the J call TRBJ2-2, with 10 nucleotides matching TRBD2. CDR1 SGHAT and CDR2 FQDESV come from the germline V gene (reference sequence). The ends lost 2 bases at V and 5 bases at J; junction bases unmatched: 2. The CDR3 runs to 15 residues. The CDR3 nucleotides are TGTGCCAGCAGCTTAATAGCGGGAGGTACCGGGGAGCTGTTTTTT. This encodes CASSLIAGGTGELFF.

This chain's CDR3 is CASAPGTEVRWQYF. CDR3 nucleotide sequence: TGTGCCAGCGCCCCCGGGACTGAAGTACGATGGCAGTACTTC. The chain combines TRBV28 with TRBJ2-7; tentatively, D is TRBD2 (6 bases). With 8 bases removed from V and 9 bases from J, the gap between germline ends came to 23 bases. This CDR3 region has 14 residues. The germline V gene encodes CDR1 MDHEN and CDR2 SYDVKM. The full variable domain, completed using reference TRBV28 and TRBJ2-7, is DVKVTQSSRYLVKRTGEKVFLECVQDMDHENMFWYRQDPGLGLRLIYFSYDVKMKEKGDIPEGYSVSREKKERFSLILESASTNQTSMYLCASAPGTEVRWQYFGPGTRLTVT.

The chain joins TRBV25-1 to TRBJ2-7; no reliable D call. The germline V and J ends were trimmed by 3 bases and 6 bases, with 6 bases remaining between them. The germline CDR1 and CDR2 sequences are MGHDK and SYGVNS. The CDR3 sequence is 11 residues long. Written as DNA, the CDR3 is TGTGCCAGCAGTGACCACTCCGAGCAGTACTTC. As protein: CASSDHSEQYF.